This TCR beta chain was profiled in a study of CD8+ T cells in alopecia areata (dated by TCRdb to 2017 to 2018). For context, the study as a whole: Treated patients were enrolled in an open-label pilot trial of oral tofacitinib, 5 to 10 mg twice daily, for moderate-to-severe alopecia areata. The RNA source kit depended on sample type: the PAXgene miRNA kit for fixed scalp, the miRNeasy kit for PBMCs, and the RNeasy kit for mouse skin. TCRbeta CDR3 regions were amplified by immunoSEQ multiplex PCR using 35 Vbeta forward and 13 Jbeta reverse primers. Scalp tissue and sorted CD4+ and CD8+ peripheral blood T cells from patchy and totalis/universalis alopecia areata patients and from healthy controls were covered by human TCRbeta sequencing. Tofacitinib was given for 6 to 18 months, followed by 6 months of follow-up off drug to assess delayed response and recurrence. The SALT score, which quantifies the percentage of affected scalp surface area, was used to measure disease severity in treated patients. Scalp clonality was compared across normal scalp (n=4), patchy alopecia areata scalp (n=8), and alopecia totalis/universalis scalp (n=8). To study T cell clonal expansion in alopecia areata, the researchers applied high-throughput TCRbeta sequencing to both the C3H/HeJ mouse model and human patients. Patients on tofacitinib were biopsied at baseline and after 4 and 24 weeks of treatment, and several of the patients also had a later scalp biopsy.

Sample treatment or condition, as interpreted from the label and publication: oral pan-JAK inhibitor, 5-10 mg twice daily. From alopecia areata patients, peripheral blood was collected along with lesional scalp punch biopsies. PBMCs were separated by density centrifugation and stained for CD3, CD4 and CD8, after which CD4+ and CD8+ T cells were sorted on a FACSAria. V lost 6 bases and J lost 8 bases, and the count of bases not matched to a germline gene is 3. Via the germline V gene, CDR1 is SGHDN and CDR2 FVKESK. Including cysteine and phenylalanine, the CDR3 has 13 amino acids. The retained sequence is limited to the CDR3, 39 bases, with the frame set at the first base. Library preparation was by the immunoSEQ multiplex PCR assay. To provide template for TCR sequencing, every sample had RNA extracted and reverse transcribed into cDNA. SuperScript III was used for first-strand cDNA synthesis, primed with a 2:1 mix of oligo-dT and random hexamers. A synthetic immune receptor repertoire was used to measure amplification bias, and any remaining bias was corrected computationally. Under the source paper's analysis protocol: Raw reads were preprocessed to remove errors, and CDR3 was defined according to IMGT conventions as the region from the conserved cysteine to phenylalanine. To get clonality, Shannon entropy was normalized by log2 of the number of productive unique TCRs and the result was subtracted from 1. Scalp TCRbeta sequences were cross-referenced with sorted blood CD4 and CD8 repertoires so that the CD4 or CD8 identity of scalp clones could be inferred. The clones in this table, taken by TCRdb from immuneACCESS, are in-frame only. Not every clone is retained; where verified, under half of the shortfall comes from an unresolved V gene, and the cause of the rest is unknown. V and J calls and clone size are copied from that table; D and trimming were computed from the DNA. This sample gives roughly 220,000 clones in total; 35% to 40% of them show up just once. The ten top clones hold under 0.55% of the sample.

A note on this clone: Its binding antigen is unknown. Base qualities are missing; no much larger clone stands one base away.

Summary of the overall study and its limitations: Shared TCR sequences between patients were less evident than in mice, which may be partly attributable to HLA diversity in the patient population. Tofacitinib significantly lowered scalp clonality and the number of expanded CD8+ clones among the top 100 scalp clones. During tofacitinib treatment, many expanded lesional clones remained in scalp and blood, and this persistence may partly explain relapse after treatment is stopped. Because the treated cohort was small and included a single nonresponder, larger studies are needed to assess links between baseline CD8+ expansion and response. Unlike mouse skin, which is dominated by gammadelta T cells, normal human skin has resident alphabeta T cells that are also sequenced, and this complicates analysis of the scalp TCR repertoire. Lesional scalp, especially in alopecia totalis/universalis, showed higher clonality and more expanded CD8+ clones than normal scalp, suggesting antigenic drive.

The source was CD4+ T cells sorted from blood, collected around week 34, from a patient treated with tofacitinib. This chain joins TRBV14 to TRBJ2-1; 11 of the junction bases match TRBD2. The TCR was taken from a human donor with alopecia areata. The DNA sequence is given as TGTGCCAGCAGACTAGCGGGAGTCTATGAGCAGTTCTTC. Translated, it gives CASRLAGVYEQFF.